The 7 T cell receptor beta chains reported below all come from one sample, sequenced in a study of identical twins. TCRdb called the 5' RACE reads again in MiXCR, with one record for every CDR3 protein. The sample shows roughly 710,000 distinct CDR3 sequences, approximately 6% of them seen only once. Sequenced input: naive T cells sorted from blood. The receptor source for this set is a man between 18 and 29 years old in good health.

This clonotype was recorded at least ten times. The gene calls are TRBV6-5 and TRBJ2-7; D is ambiguous. The CDR3 has 13 residues. CDR1 is MNHEY and CDR2 is SVGAGI in the germline V gene. V lost 0 bases, J lost 6 bases, and 9 bases lay in between. In DNA form, the CDR3 reads TGTGCCAGCAGTTACTCAGTTCCCTCCGAGCAGTACTTC. Translating it yields CASSYSVPSEQYF.

The chain joins TRBV5-1 to TRBJ1-1, with 8 bases that match TRBD1. CDR3 size: 17 residues. V lost 3 bases, J lost 0 bases, and 10 bases stayed unmatched. CDR1 and CDR2 (germline): SGHRS, YFSETQ. CDR3 coding DNA: TGCGCCAGCAGCTCCGACAGGGGCCTCGACCTGAACACTGAAGCTTTCTTT. The encoded protein is CASSSDRGLDLNTEAFF.

This clonotype was counted at least ten times. The chain uses TRBV12-3 or TRBV12-4 and TRBJ2-3; 12 bases match TRBD2. The trim removed 5 bases at V and 4 bases at J, leaving 4 bases unmatched. The CDR3 is 15 amino acids. CDR3: CASSATSGRPDTQYF. In nucleotides, the CDR3 is TGTGCCAGCAGTGCTACTAGCGGGAGGCCAGATACGCAGTATTTT.

This clonotype occurred many times. The DNA of the CDR3 is TGTGCCAGCATGAGCAGCCTCAATGAAAAACTGTTTTTT. Translating gives CASMSSLNEKLFF. The V gene is TRBV2, the J gene TRBJ1-4; D not certain. There are 13 residues in the CDR3. V was shortened by 7 bases and J by 5 bases, with 11 bases between the two germline ends. The germline CDR1 and CDR2 sequences are SNHLY and FYNNEI.

The table lists this clonotype with many counts. The chain links TRBV6-2 or TRBV6-3 to TRBJ2-2, with D unclear. Trimming pared 3 bases from V and 4 bases from J, leaving 12 bases between. This CDR3 contains 15 residues. From germline, CDR1 is MNHEY and CDR2 SVGEGT. The CDR3 sequence: CASSYVTGGTGELFF. CDR3 coding DNA: TGTGCCAGCAGTTATGTAACGGGTGGCACCGGGGAGCTGTTTTTT.

The table lists this clonotype with many counts. The chain is built from TRBV10-3 and TRBJ2-5; the D gene is possibly TRBD2 (6 bases). V was clipped by 8 bases and J by 3 bases, with 13 bases between them. The CDR3 consists of 13 residues. Looked up from germline, CDR1 is ENHRY and CDR2 is SYGVKD. The CDR3 DNA follows: TGTGCCATCGGGCCGGGCGGGGAAGAGACCCAGTACTTC. It translates to CAIGPGGEETQYF.

This CDR3 is CASSEFGLAGVTDTQYF. The CDR3 region has the DNA TGTGCCAGCAGTGAGTTTGGACTAGCGGGAGTCACAGATACGCAGTATTTT. The rearrangement links TRBV27 to TRBJ2-3, with 13 bases aligning to TRBD2. CDR3 length: 17 amino acids. Losses at the gene ends were 5 bases for V and 2 bases for J; bases not matched to a gene: 7. The germline gives CDR1 MNHEY, CDR2 SMNVEV (reference sequence).